This passage covers 31 T cell receptor beta chains from one sample sequenced in a study of radiotherapy plus CTLA-4 blockade in lung cancer. Clones were sequenced by immunoSEQ multiplex PCR, and TCRdb holds only the in-frame ones, with some missing. The sample has 77,000 or so clones, under 75% seen once; the top ten hold over 9%. Specimen: peripheral blood, collected from a patient treated with radiotherapy plus ipilimumab. These TCRs come from a human donor with non-small cell lung cancer whose response to radiotherapy plus ipilimumab could not be evaluated.

This chain joins TRBV6-6 and TRBJ1-2, with D uncertain. Trimming took 6 bases from V and 3 from J, leaving 8 bases between them. Germline V lookup: CDR1 MNHNY, CDR2 SVGAGI (reference sequence). CDR3 length: 12 amino acids. This CDR3 is CASRNSYYGYTF. The DNA of the CDR3 is TGTGCCAGCAGGAACAGTTACTATGGCTACACCTTC.

This clone has more than one count but fewer than ten. The chain links TRBV7-6 to TRBJ2-2, with D possibly matching TRBD1 (6 bases). Germline V lookup: CDR1 SGHVS, CDR2 FNYEAQ. Trimming removed 0 bases at V and 4 bases at J, with 12 bases between. The CDR3 covers 16 residues. The CDR3 region is CASSLANRVGTGELFF. DNA of the CDR3: TGTGCCAGCAGCTTAGCGAACAGGGTGGGCACCGGGGAGCTGTTTTTT. Together with reference TRBV7-6 and TRBJ2-2, the CDR3 gives the full variable domain: GAGVSQSPRYKVTKRGQDVALRCDPISGHVSLYWYRQALGQGPEFLTYFNYEAQQDKSGLPNDRFSAERPEGSISTLTIQRTEQRDSAMYRCASSLANRVGTGELFFGEGSRLTVL.

The chain joins TRBV9 to TRBJ2-1; TRBD1 aligns across 10 bases. The trim removed 3 bases at V and 3 bases at J, leaving 6 bases unmatched. CDR1 and CDR2 from the germline V gene are SGDLS and YYNGEE. The CDR3 is made up of 16 amino acids. The CDR3 here is CASSASGQGVYNEQFF. DNA for the CDR3: TGTGCCAGCAGCGCCTCAGGACAGGGGGTCTACAATGAGCAGTTCTTC.

The J gene is TRBJ1-1, the V gene TRBV7-2; D is perhaps TRBD1 (5 bases). Germline-derived CDR1 and CDR2 are SGHTA and FQGNSA. The ends were cut back, 1 base at V and 1 base at J, with 13 bases in the middle. This CDR3 region has 16 residues. CDR3 coding DNA: TGTGCCAGCAGCTTAGTGGCAGGGTCAGGGAACACTGAAGCTTTCTTT. It translates to CASSLVAGSGNTEAFF.

The chain couples TRBV27 to TRBJ2-7, with 7 bases lining up with TRBD1. CDR3 length equals 13 residues. Trimming took 5 bases from V and 6 from J; bases not matched to a gene: 7. The germline V gene encodes CDR1 MNHEY and CDR2 SMNVEV (reference sequence). The CDR3 sequence is CASSRRAGGEQYF. For the CDR3, the DNA is TGTGCCAGCAGTCGAAGGGCAGGGGGCGAGCAGTACTTC.

This chain connects TRBV5-1 to TRBJ2-3; 14 nucleotides align to TRBD2. This CDR3 contains 21 residues. From germline, CDR1 is SGHRS and CDR2 YFSETQ. After removal of 3 bases from V and 1 base from J, the junction contained 16 bases not matched to a gene. CDR3 amino acids: CASSSNRAGTSGRSGTDTQYF. As DNA, the CDR3 is TGCGCCAGCAGCTCGAACAGGGCAGGGACTAGCGGGAGATCGGGCACAGATACGCAGTATTTT.

This chain joins TRBV6-5 and TRBJ2-5, with D possibly matching TRBD1 (6 bases). Germline lookup yields CDR1 MNHEY and CDR2 SVGAGI. This CDR3 has 15 residues. The V end was cut by 6 bases, the J end by 1 base, with 15 bases between. The CDR3 here is CASRPGTQVQETQYF. CDR3 DNA sequence: TGTGCCAGCAGGCCCGGGACACAAGTCCAAGAGACCCAGTACTTC.

The rearrangement links TRBV4-2 to TRBJ2-1; 8 bases are a match to TRBD2. V lost 6 bases and J lost 12; bases outside the gene matches: 22. The CDR3 extends over 17 amino acids. CDR1 LGHNA and CDR2 YNFKEQ come from the germline V gene. The CDR3 DNA is TGTGCCAGCAGTCGATTTTCAGCGGGGGCCCTACCTGACGGGCAGTTCTTC. It specifies CASSRFSAGALPDGQFF.

This sequence joins TRBV18 and TRBJ1-1; TRBD1 might be the D (6 bases). The CDR3 is 16 residues long. The germline gives CDR1 KGHSH, CDR2 LQKENI. Trimming left V 3 bases short and J 1 base short, with 15 bases between. Here the CDR3 DNA reads TGTGCCAGCTCACCGGGCGGGGGGGCGCGGAACACTGAAGCTTTCTTT. It encodes CASSPGGGARNTEAFF.

This chain uses TRBV12-2 with TRBJ1-2; the table gives TRBD1 as D, unverified against the DNA. TRBV12-2 is a pseudogene segment. The CDR3 totals 18 residues. The CDR3 sequence is CASRWTGTGGGGDYGYTF. In DNA, the CDR3 is TGTGCAAGTCGCTGGACGGGGACAGGGGGCGGTGGGGACTATGGCTACACCTTC.

This clone was seen just once. The chain joins TRBV5-1 to TRBJ2-3; 12 positions agree with TRBD2. Germline loops: CDR1 SGHRS, CDR2 YFSETQ. With V trimmed by 4 bases and J by 2 bases, 8 bases remained unmatched. This CDR3 comprises 17 residues. CDR3 residues: CASSAATSGGTTDTQYF. In DNA form, the CDR3 reads TGCGCCAGCAGCGCAGCGACTAGCGGGGGAACCACAGATACGCAGTATTTT.

The genes are TRBV4-1 and TRBJ1-2; TRBD1 might be the D (6 bases). The ends were cut back, 6 bases at V and 8 bases at J, with 28 bases in the middle. Germline V CDR1 and CDR2: MGHRA, YSYEKL. This CDR3 spans 17 amino acids. The CDR3 bases are TGCGCCAGCAGACTACCCCTTAAGGACAGAGTGAACGAGGGCTACACCTTC. It is translated as CASRLPLKDRVNEGYTF.

The chain is built from TRBV29-1 and TRBJ2-7, with D uncertain. CDR1 SQVTM and CDR2 ANQGSEA come from the germline V gene. Trimming stripped 5 bases from V and 5 bases from J, with 13 bases between. The CDR3 is 12 residues long. CDR3 sequence reads: CSVINLLHEQYF. DNA of the CDR3: TGCAGCGTTATAAACCTTCTACACGAGCAGTACTTC.

This chain joins TRBV27 and TRBJ2-6; 7 nucleotides agree with TRBD1. Germline values: CDR1 MNHEY, CDR2 SMNVEV (reference sequence). The CDR3 consists of 16 residues. Germline trimming cut 3 bases from V and 4 bases from J; bases unmatched to any gene: 6. CDR3 amino acids: CASSFFLTGGANVLTF. CDR3 in DNA: TGTGCCAGCAGTTTTTTTCTGACAGGGGGGGCCAACGTCCTGACTTTC. The variable domain in full, completed from reference TRBV27 and TRBJ2-6, reads EAQVTQNPRYLITVTGKKLTVTCSQNMNHEYMSWYRQDPGLGLRQIYYSMNVEVTDKGDVPEGYKVSRKEKRNFPLILESPSPNQTSLYFCASSFFLTGGANVLTFGAGSRLTVL.

The chain uses TRBV4-1 and TRBJ2-5, with TRBD2 matching 10 bases. Germline CDR1 MGHRA, CDR2 YSYEKL. With 0 bases clipped from V and 5 bases from J, the junction kept 3 bases outside the gene matches. CDR3 size: 15 residues. CDR3 in amino acids: CASSQDLAGVETQYF. The DNA for the CDR3 is TGCGCCAGCAGCCAAGATCTAGCGGGGGTTGAGACCCAGTACTTC.

This chain uses TRBV27 with TRBJ1-2; D possibly corresponds to TRBD1 (5 bases). CDR1 is MNHEY and CDR2 is SMNVEV in the germline V gene (reference sequence). Trimming left V 3 bases short and J 1 base short, with 15 bases between. This CDR3 comprises 16 residues. The CDR3 is CASSFNGQGLNYGYTF. The DNA for the CDR3 is TGTGCCAGCAGTTTCAACGGGCAGGGACTTAACTATGGCTACACCTTC.

The chain couples TRBV11-2 to TRBJ2-5; maybe TRBD1 (6 bases). Germline-derived CDR1 and CDR2 are SGHAT and FQNNGV. Trimming took off 4 bases at V and 5 bases at J, with 14 bases between the two ends. The CDR3 consists of 14 residues. This CDR3 reads CASSWGPQGETQYF. The CDR3, as DNA: TGTGCCAGCAGCTGGGGGCCTCAGGGGGAGACCCAGTACTTC.

The CDR3 DNA reads as TGTGCCATCAGTGAGGAGGGAGGGATGGAGACCCAGTACTTC. Translated, it gives CAISEEGGMETQYF. J is TRBJ2-5 and V is TRBV10-3; 7 bases are a match to TRBD2. Germline CDR1 ENHRY, CDR2 SYGVKD. The CDR3 totals 14 residues. After removal of 2 bases from V and 5 bases from J, the junction contained 5 bases not matched to a gene.

This clone was seen a few times. V is TRBV7-2 and J is TRBJ1-5; 9 bases fit TRBD1. Germline V gene sequence: CDR1 SGHTA, CDR2 FQGNSA. V gave up 5 bases and J gave up 7 bases; unmatched junction bases: 6. The CDR3 sequence is 14 residues long. The CDR3 nucleotides are TGTGCCAGCAGCCCGGGACAGGGTGAACAGCCCCAGCATTTT. Translated, it gives CASSPGQGEQPQHF.

This rearrangement joins TRBV6-5 to TRBJ1-3, with D uncertain. The V and J ends lost 5 bases and 5 bases respectively, with 4 bases between them. Germline-derived CDR1 and CDR2 are MNHEY and SVGAGI. The CDR3 spans 11 residues. CDR3 coding DNA: TGTGCCAGCAGTACTCGAAACACCATATATTTT. Amino acids: CASSTRNTIYF.

This chain joins TRBV5-1 and TRBJ2-5; D is uncertain. Germline V gene data show CDR1 as SGHRS and CDR2 as YFSETQ. V lost 2 bases, J lost 5 bases, and 19 bases lay in between. The CDR3 is 16 amino acids. The CDR3 protein is CASSFVLGPVLETQYF. The CDR3 DNA reads as TGCGCCAGCAGCTTTGTACTGGGCCCCGTACTCGAGACCCAGTACTTC.

The rearrangement joins TRBV11-2 to TRBJ1-4, with TRBD1 matching over 9 bases. The CDR3 totals 15 residues. Germline-derived CDR1 and CDR2 are SGHAT and FQNNGV. J lost 10 bases, V lost 2 bases, and 8 bases had no gene match. In DNA, the CDR3 is TGTGCCAGCAGCTTAACCGGGACAGGGTACGGAAAACTGTTTTTT. Its translation: CASSLTGTGYGKLFF.

The rearrangement links TRBV28 to TRBJ1-1, with D perhaps matching TRBD1 (6 bases). This CDR3 has 17 residues. Trimming removed 5 bases from V and 0 bases from J, with 19 bases in between. CDR1 and CDR2 from the germline V gene are MDHEN and SYDVKM. The CDR3: CASSPTGIQGLNTEAFF. The CDR3 DNA sequence: TGTGCCAGCAGTCCGACGGGGATACAGGGCCTGAACACTGAAGCTTTCTTT.

This CDR3 reads CASSVSLAGRSSYNEQFF. DNA of the CDR3: TGTGCCAGCAGTGTTTCACTAGCGGGACGAAGCTCCTACAATGAGCAGTTCTTC. The chain combines TRBV2 with TRBJ2-1, with TRBD2 matching over 10 bases. The CDR3 loop spans 18 amino acids. V shed 4 bases, J shed 0 bases, and the junction held 9 bases outside the gene matches. Germline CDR1 and CDR2: SNHLY and FYNNEI. The full variable domain, its missing parts supplied by reference TRBV2 and TRBJ2-1, is EPEVTQTPSHQVTQMGQEVILRCVPISNHLYFYWYRQILGQKVEFLVSFYNNEISEKSEIFDDQFSVERPDGSNFTLKIRSTKLEDSAMYFCASSVSLAGRSSYNEQFFGPGTRLTVL.

This clone was recorded a few times. The chain uses TRBV30 and TRBJ2-2; 7 bases agree with TRBD1. From germline, CDR1 is GTSNPN and CDR2 SVGIG (reference sequence). Losses at the gene ends were 0 bases for V and 3 bases for J; bases not matched to a gene: 4. This CDR3 is 15 amino acids long. CDR3 DNA sequence: TGTGCCTGGAGTGTAGGGCAGGGGGACACCGGGGAGCTGTTTTTT. It specifies CAWSVGQGDTGELFF.

The chain carries TRBV27 and TRBJ2-3; possibly TRBD1 for D (6 bases). V lost 3 bases and J lost 4, with 11 bases in between. Germline-derived CDR1 and CDR2 are MNHEY and SMNVEV (reference sequence). The CDR3 runs to 14 residues. The CDR3 nucleotides read TGTGCCAGCAGTTTTGCCACAGGGTCAGATACGCAGTATTTT. Amino acids: CASSFATGSDTQYF.

CDR3 amino acids: CASSEMPGLKPFF. The CDR3 nucleotides read TGTGCCAGCAGTGAAATGCCGGGACTAAAACCGTTCTTC. The V call is TRBV6-4, the J call TRBJ2-1; 7 bases agree with TRBD2. Per the germline V gene, CDR1 is MRHNA and CDR2 is SNTAGT. The J segment lost 15 bases and the V segment lost 3 bases, leaving 11 bases of the junction unmatched. This CDR3 comprises 13 residues.

The chain couples TRBV7-9 to TRBJ1-1; maybe TRBD1 (6 bases). CDR1 SEHNR and CDR2 FQNEAQ come from the germline V gene (reference sequence). The germline V and J ends were trimmed by 4 bases and 5 bases, with 14 bases remaining between them. CDR3 length: 14 residues. The CDR3 DNA reads as TGTGCCAGCAGCTCCACCAACAGGGAAACTGAAGCTTTCTTT. This sequence encodes CASSSTNRETEAFF.

The J gene is TRBJ2-2, the V gene TRBV7-2; D is unclear. Germline V lookup: CDR1 SGHTA, CDR2 FQGNSA. This CDR3 is built from 16 residues. Trimming took off 2 bases at V and 0 bases at J, with 10 bases between the two ends. DNA of the CDR3: TGTGCCAGCAGCTTACCCAGAAACGCGAACACCGGGGAGCTGTTTTTT. This encodes CASSLPRNANTGELFF.

The V and J genes are TRBV28 and TRBJ1-3; a possible D gene is TRBD1 (5 bases). The CDR3 sequence is 17 residues long. V was cut by 2 bases and J by 7 bases, with 21 bases left in between. Germline loops: CDR1 MDHEN, CDR2 SYDVKM. CDR3 protein: CASSLSTDHTKGNTIYF. The CDR3 nucleotides read TGTGCCAGCAGTTTAAGTACTGATCACACGAAGGGGAACACCATATATTTT.

The chain combines TRBV16 with TRBJ2-7; tentative D call: TRBD2 (5 bases). Trimming stripped 1 base from V and 1 base from J, with 8 bases between. Germline V gene lookup returns CDR1 KGHSY and CDR2 FQNENV. CDR3 length: 14 amino acids. CDR3 residues: CASSQYRDSYEQYF. The CDR3 nucleotides read TGTGCCAGCAGCCAATACCGGGATTCCTACGAGCAGTACTTC. The full variable domain, in which reference TRBV16 and TRBJ2-7 provide the parts outside the CDR3, is GEEVAQTPKHLVRGEGQKAKLYCAPIKGHSYVFWYQQVLKNEFKFLISFQNENVFDETGMPKERFSAKCLPNSPCSLEIQATKLEDSAVYFCASSQYRDSYEQYFGPGTRLTVT.